Sequencing of this T cell receptor beta chain was carried out in a study of cytomegalovirus exposure and HLA in healthy donors. Study-wide results and limits: Researchers reported in a later analysis that common viral pathogens appeared linked to several top clusters. Most TCR sequences showed up rarely, but some public TCRs showed up in many donors.

Germline values: CDR1 SEHNR, CDR2 FQNEAQ (reference sequence). The junction had 10 bases not matched to a gene; V was cut back by 5 bases and J by 7 bases. This CDR3 has 14 amino acids. The PCR employed 60 Vbeta primers together with 13 Jbeta primers. Assay used: immunoSEQ multiplex PCR; TCRdb lists only in-frame clones, some missing. The sample yields some 85,000 clones, approximately 83% seen once. A word on this clone: Its antigen remains unknown.

Specimen: PBMCs. This clonotype was obtained from a man between 35 and 55 years old in good health and CMV-seronegative. This chain connects TRBV7-9 to TRBJ1-2; 7 nucleotides line up with TRBD1. The CDR3 is CASSNTRAGGGYTF. CDR3 sequence (DNA): TGTGCCAGCAGCAATACTCGAGCAGGGGGTGGCTACACCTTC.